This T cell receptor (beta chain) was documented in a study of blood T cell repertoires in COVID-19. On the study more broadly: COVID-19 samples from acute and convalescent phases originated in the United States, Italy and Spain. From T cells, B-cell-depleted T cells, or PBMCs came the material, which was cDNA or gDNA.

Germline lookup yields CDR1 MNHEY and CDR2 SVGAGI. The CDR3 consists of 16 residues. V dropped 4 bases and J dropped 4; count of bases not matched to a gene: 9. The repertoire was sequenced with immunoSEQ multiplex PCR; TCRdb's copy has only in-frame clones and lacks some. This table holds nearly 300,000 clones, approximately 88% found once. The chain recombines TRBV6-5 with TRBJ1-2; 10 bases agree with TRBD1. This receptor was taken from a woman in her twenties or thirties who had recovered from COVID-19. Sequencing was done on a sample of peripheral blood. CDR3 in amino acids: CASSFAGTGVVYGYTF. CDR3 DNA: TGTGCCAGCAGTTTCGCCGGGACAGGGGTAGTCTATGGCTACACCTTC.